The clone carrying this T cell receptor (beta chain) came up once. Its matching antigen is unknown. Per germline, CDR1 ENHRY and CDR2 SYGVKD. Trimming pared 0 bases from V and 5 bases from J, leaving 13 bases between. The CDR3 length is 15 residues. The repertoire was sequenced with immunoSEQ multiplex PCR; TCRdb's copy has only in-frame clones and lacks some. The table records tens of thousands of clones, about 94% of them present only once. This sample is part of a study of OX40 agonist ivuxolimab in advanced cancers. Looking at the study overall: Patients were dosed intravenously with ivuxolimab at 0.01 to 10 mg/kg every 2 weeks. With a range of roughly 20 to 80, age averaged 60 years, and more than 75% were male. Notes on the study in general: Both CD4+ and CD8+ T cell populations in blood had undergone clonal expansion by week 6 at 0.1 to 3.0 mg/kg. CD4+ T cells averaged fewer expanded clones than CD8+ T cells.

This clonotype was sampled from an adult with an advanced solid tumor such as melanoma, head and neck, liver or kidney cancer. V is TRBV10-3 and J is TRBJ2-5; D remains ambiguous. The sample in question was CD4+ or CD8+ T cells sorted from blood, obtained in a trial of the OX40 agonist ivuxolimab. CDR3 loop: CAISESILATETQYF. DNA for the CDR3: TGTGCCATCAGTGAGTCGATATTAGCCACGGAGACCCAGTACTTC.